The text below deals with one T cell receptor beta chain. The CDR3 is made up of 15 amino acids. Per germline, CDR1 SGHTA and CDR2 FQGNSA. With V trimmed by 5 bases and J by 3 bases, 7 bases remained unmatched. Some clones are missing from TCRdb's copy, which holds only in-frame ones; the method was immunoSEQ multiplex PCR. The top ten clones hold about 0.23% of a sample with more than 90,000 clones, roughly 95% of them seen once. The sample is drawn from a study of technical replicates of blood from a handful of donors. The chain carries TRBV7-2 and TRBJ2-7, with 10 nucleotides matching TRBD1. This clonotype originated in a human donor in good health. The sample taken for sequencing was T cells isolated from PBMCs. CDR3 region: CASSIGTGANYEQYF. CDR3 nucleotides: TGTGCCAGCAGCATAGGGACAGGGGCTAACTACGAGCAGTACTTC.